The 20 T cell receptor beta chains below were found in one sample sequenced in a study of blood T cell repertoires in COVID-19. The method was immunoSEQ multiplex PCR; TCRdb's version includes in-frame clones alone and lacks a portion of them. The sample lists 150,000 to 200,000 clones; 85% to 95% were seen once. The material sequenced was peripheral blood. The receptors here all came from a woman aged 55-75 years with COVID-19, enrolled during active disease.

Concerning this clone itself: The sample holds other DNA sequences that translate to the same CDR3. This rearrangement joins TRBV29-1 to TRBJ1-5; D perhaps matches TRBD1 (5 bases). Trimming cost V 4 bases and J 3 bases, with 10 bases left between them. Germline lookup yields CDR1 SQVTM and CDR2 ANQGSEA. This CDR3 is 13 amino acids long. CDR3 residues: CSVGLGVNQPQHF. DNA of the CDR3: TGCAGCGTTGGCCTAGGGGTCAATCAGCCCCAGCATTTT. Full variable domain (outside the CDR3, taken from reference TRBV29-1 and TRBJ1-5): SAVISQKPSRDICQRGTSLTIQCQVDSQVTMMFWYRQQPGQSLTLIATANQGSEATYESGFVIDKFPISRPNLTFSTLTVSNMSPEDSSIYLCSVGLGVNQPQHFGDGTRLSIL.

The chain couples TRBV11-2 to TRBJ1-2; 7 nucleotides match TRBD1. Germline lookup yields CDR1 SGHAT and CDR2 FQNNGV. V trimming: 1 base; J trimming: 8 bases; junction bases outside the gene matches: 10. The CDR3 has 15 amino acids. The CDR3 nucleotides read TGTGCCAGCAGCTTAGCACACAGGGGAACCGGGGGCTACACCTTC. Its protein product is CASSLAHRGTGGYTF.

In its sample, this clone was seen a few times. This chain uses TRBV10-3 with TRBJ1-3; 9 bases are shared with TRBD1. Germline V lookup: CDR1 ENHRY, CDR2 SYGVKD. V lost 6 bases and J lost 0; bases outside the gene matches: 9. The CDR3 sequence is 17 residues long. CDR3 nucleotides: TGTGCCATCAGAGGGGGGACAGGGACTTCCTCTGGAAACACCATATATTTT. Its protein is CAIRGGTGTSSGNTIYF.

This clone was observed once. This chain connects TRBV29-1 to TRBJ2-1; D is unresolved. Trimming cost V 5 bases and J 10 bases, with 12 bases left between them. CDR1 and CDR2 (germline): SQVTM, ANQGSEA. The CDR3 totals 11 residues. CDR3 nucleotide sequence: TGCAGCGTTTTCTTTACGGAGGAGCAGTTCTTC. Translated: CSVFFTEEQFF.

The chain is built from TRBV4-1 and TRBJ1-1, with 8 bases aligning to TRBD1. The V segment lost 4 bases and the J segment 3 bases; nucleotides outside the gene matches: 13. The CDR3 runs to 17 residues. Germline V gene data show CDR1 as MGHRA and CDR2 as YSYEKL. Here the CDR3 DNA reads TGCGCCAGCAGCCCCCCTACAGGGGGTGCTTCCTACACTGAAGCTTTCTTT. It encodes CASSPPTGGASYTEAFF.

The chain employs TRBV19 and TRBJ2-5, with D possibly being TRBD1 (5 bases). CDR3 length: 15 residues. V lost 3 bases, J lost 3 bases, and 14 bases lay in between. CDR1 is LNHDA, CDR2 SQIVND, per germline (reference sequence). The CDR3 loop is CASSILGQPEETQYF. For the CDR3, the DNA is TGTGCCAGTAGTATCTTGGGGCAGCCGGAAGAGACCCAGTACTTC.

V and J are TRBV4-2 and TRBJ2-3, with a weak D call TRBD1 (6 bases). Germline CDR1 is LGHNA and CDR2 is YNFKEQ. Trimming stripped 0 bases from V and 6 bases from J, with 22 bases between. The CDR3 is 18 amino acids. The CDR3 sequence is CASSQEITGTHMGDTQYF. Here the CDR3 DNA reads TGTGCCAGCAGCCAAGAAATCACTGGGACACACATGGGTGATACGCAGTATTTT.

The V call is TRBV6-1, the J call TRBJ2-5; D unresolved. CDR1 and CDR2 (germline): MNHNS, SASEGT. The CDR3 is 12 amino acids. V lost 3 bases to trimming and J lost 1 base, with 3 bases between them. CDR3 sequence: CASSDRQETQYF. The CDR3, as DNA: TGTGCCAGCAGTGACCGCCAAGAGACCCAGTACTTC.

The J gene is TRBJ2-2, the V gene TRBV7-3, with 10 bases that match TRBD1. Looked up from germline, CDR1 is SGHTA and CDR2 is FQGTGA. The CDR3 totals 14 residues. V lost 4 bases and J lost 6; bases outside the gene matches: 2. This CDR3 reads CASSSGTGAGELFF. The CDR3 nucleotides are TGTGCCAGCAGCTCCGGGACAGGGGCCGGGGAGCTGTTTTTT.

The chain links TRBV15 to TRBJ2-7, with D possibly TRBD1 on 5 matching bases. The CDR3 contains 14 residues. V shed 3 bases and J shed 2 bases, with 11 bases lying between them. The germline V gene has CDR1 LNHNV and CDR2 YYDKDF (reference sequence). The CDR3 sequence is CATSSRIGAYEQYF. The DNA of the CDR3 is TGTGCCACCAGCAGTCGCATAGGGGCCTACGAGCAGTACTTC. Drawing the rest from reference TRBV15 and TRBJ2-7, the complete variable domain is DAMVIQNPRYQVTQFGKPVTLSCSQTLNHNVMYWYQQKSSQAPKLLFHYYDKDFNNEADTPDNFQSRRPNTSFCFLDIRSPGLGDTAMYLCATSSRIGAYEQYFGPGTRLTVT.

A single count supports this clone. V and J are TRBV3-1 (or the pseudogene TRBV3-2) and TRBJ2-7; D ambiguous. The V end was cut by 4 bases, the J end by 8 bases, with 15 bases between. The CDR3 is 13 amino acids. The V gene's germline CDR1 is LGHDT and CDR2 YNNKEL (reference sequence). CDR3 sequence reads: CASSPSTRSKQYF. The DNA for the CDR3 is TGTGCCAGCAGCCCTTCGACACGCTCCAAGCAGTACTTC.

This clone was counted once. This chain connects TRBV27 to TRBJ1-5, with D perhaps matching TRBD1 (5 bases). Looked up from germline, CDR1 is MNHEY and CDR2 is SMNVEV (reference sequence). With 7 bases removed from V and 4 bases from J, the gap between germline ends came to 17 bases. The CDR3 is made up of 15 amino acids. This CDR3 is CASNPQGLGNQPQHF. For the CDR3, the DNA is TGTGCCAGCAACCCCCAGGGCCTGGGGAATCAGCCCCAGCATTTT.

V usage is TRBV7-9 and J usage is TRBJ1-2; D ambiguous. The germline V gene has CDR1 SEHNR and CDR2 FQNEAQ (reference sequence). V was trimmed by 5 bases and J by 3 bases, leaving 7 bases between them. The CDR3 sequence is 12 residues long. CDR3 sequence (DNA): TGTGCCAGCAGCATCGGGGACTATGGCTACACCTTC. It is translated as CASSIGDYGYTF. The full variable domain, its missing parts supplied by reference TRBV7-9 and TRBJ1-2, is DTGVSQNPRHKITKRGQNVTFRCDPISEHNRLYWYRQTLGQGPEFLTYFQNEAQLEKSRLLSDRFSAERPKGSFSTLEIQRTEQGDSAMYLCASSIGDYGYTFGSGTRLTVV.

V usage is TRBV12-3 or TRBV12-4 and J usage is TRBJ1-1; D might be TRBD1 (6 bases). Trimming cost V 2 bases and J 6 bases, with 10 bases left between them. The CDR3 spans 13 residues. The CDR3 region is CASSLTGRSEAFF. CDR3 nucleotide sequence: TGTGCCAGCAGTTTAACAGGGAGATCTGAAGCTTTCTTT.

This chain joins TRBV6-6 and TRBJ2-3, with TRBD2 matching over 11 bases. CDR1 and CDR2 from the germline V gene are MNHNY and SVGAGI (reference sequence). The V segment lost 5 bases and the J segment 0 bases; nucleotides outside the gene matches: 10. This CDR3 spans 18 amino acids. CDR3 amino acids: CASSPTGLAELSTDTQYF. CDR3 in DNA: TGTGCCAGCAGTCCCACGGGACTAGCGGAACTAAGCACAGATACGCAGTATTTT.

The J gene is TRBJ2-7, the V gene TRBV5-1, with 12 bases that match TRBD2. This CDR3 spans 14 amino acids. Germline-derived CDR1 and CDR2 are SGHRS and YFSETQ. With V trimmed by 0 bases and J by 7 bases, 2 bases remained unmatched. The CDR3 DNA is TGCGCCAGCAGCTTGGCCGGGACTAGCGGGGAGCAGTACTTC. Encoded protein: CASSLAGTSGEQYF.

The chain couples TRBV4-3 to TRBJ2-5, with 9 bases lining up with TRBD1. Germline CDR1 LGHNA, CDR2 YSLEER. The CDR3 covers 16 residues. The V gene end was trimmed by 4 bases and the J gene end by 4 bases; junction bases not matched to a gene: 10. The CDR3 DNA is TGCGCCAGCAGCCTGGGGACAGGGCAAGTGGCAGAGACCCAGTACTTC. Protein sequence: CASSLGTGQVAETQYF.

The J gene is TRBJ2-7, the V gene TRBV19; TRBD1 matches 8 bases. Unmatched junction bases numbered 11, after V lost 6 bases and J lost 7 bases. The CDR3 length is 14 residues. CDR1 is LNHDA and CDR2 is SQIVND in the germline V gene (reference sequence). Written as DNA, the CDR3 is TGTGCCAGTAGAAGGACAGGGAGTTTGGTTGAGCAGTACTTC. It is translated as CASRRTGSLVEQYF. Together with reference TRBV19 and TRBJ2-7, the CDR3 gives the full variable domain: DGGITQSPKYLFRKEGQNVTLSCEQNLNHDAMYWYRQDPGQGLRLIYYSQIVNDFQKGDIAEGYSVSREKKESFPLTVTSAQKNPTAFYLCASRRTGSLVEQYFGPGTRLTVT.

The J gene is TRBJ1-1, the V gene TRBV5-1; D might be TRBD1 (5 bases). The CDR3 length is 14 residues. Per germline, CDR1 SGHRS and CDR2 YFSETQ. V was clipped by 4 bases and J by 1 base, with 11 bases between them. The CDR3 is CASSRGDGNTEAFF. The CDR3, as DNA: TGCGCCAGCAGCCGGGGGGACGGGAACACTGAAGCTTTCTTT.

The genes are TRBV19 and TRBJ2-5, with TRBD2 matching 7 bases. V shed 2 bases and J 4 bases; nucleotides not matched to a gene: 7. The V gene's germline CDR1 is LNHDA and CDR2 SQIVND (reference sequence). The CDR3 consists of 15 residues. CDR3 DNA: TGTGCCAGTAGTATATTAATGGCTAGCGGAGAGACCCAGTACTTC. Its translation is CASSILMASGETQYF.